These 21 T cell receptor beta chains originate from one sample sequenced in a study of control samples from healthy donors and cancer patients. Profiling relied on immunoSEQ multiplex PCR, and the TCRdb table lists in-frame clones only, not all of them. The repertoire holds some 100,000 clones, with about four fifths as singletons. The sequenced sample consisted of blood. The receptors derive from a woman in her 30s in good health.

This clone has a handful of counts. The rearrangement uses TRBV3-1 (or the pseudogene TRBV3-2) and TRBJ2-1, with 7 bases matching TRBD1. The CDR3 contains 18 residues. Germline CDR1 LGHDT, CDR2 YNNKEL (reference sequence). After removal of 0 bases from V and 7 bases from J, the junction contained 15 bases not matched to a gene. The CDR3 DNA follows: TGTGCCAGCAGCCAAGACGAGATGATAGGGGGCTGGTGGAATGAGCAGTTCTTC. It yields the protein CASSQDEMIGGWWNEQFF.

In this sample, this clone turned up once. Other DNA sequences in the same sample also yield this CDR3. The rearrangement joins TRBV4-3 to TRBJ1-1; possibly TRBD1 for D (5 bases). Germline V CDR1 and CDR2: LGHNA, YSLEER. The V gene lost 4 bases and the J gene lost 2 bases, with 14 bases spanning the gap. CDR3 size: 15 residues. CDR3 region: CASSPARGLNTEAFF. Written as DNA, the CDR3 is TGCGCCAGCAGCCCGGCCCGGGGCCTTAACACTGAAGCTTTCTTT.

CDR3 loop: CASSSPPREDGYTF. CDR3 bases: TGTGCCAGCAGTTCGCCCCCGCGTGAGGATGGCTACACCTTC. The chain couples TRBV6-5 to TRBJ1-2; D is uncertain. The CDR3 has 14 residues. The germline V and J ends were trimmed by 4 bases and 6 bases, with 15 bases remaining between them. Germline V gives CDR1 MNHEY, CDR2 SVGAGI.

V gene TRBV12-3 or TRBV12-4 combines with J gene TRBJ2-1, with 8 bases matching TRBD1. Germline trimming cut 4 bases from V and 9 bases from J; bases unmatched to any gene: 5. CDR3 size: 13 residues. The CDR3 DNA reads TGTGCCAGCAGTTCAGGGGGCTTAGGTGAGCAGTTCTTC. Translating it yields CASSSGGLGEQFF.

This chain uses TRBV11-2 with TRBJ2-3; a possible D gene is TRBD2 (5 bases). The CDR3 runs 13 residues. V gave up 4 bases and J gave up 7 bases, with 12 bases separating them. Germline lookup yields CDR1 SGHAT and CDR2 FQNNGV. The DNA of the CDR3 is TGTGCCAGCAGCTCCCCCCCCGGGAATACGCAGTATTTT. It specifies CASSSPPGNTQYF.

The table lists this clone with a count of one. The chain recombines TRBV6-2 or TRBV6-3 with TRBJ2-2; D may match TRBD1 or TRBD2 (6 bases each). Germline CDR1 and CDR2: MNHEY and SVGEGT. Trimming removed 3 bases at V and 6 bases at J, with 11 bases between. The CDR3 length is 14 residues. The CDR3 DNA reads as TGTGCCAGCAGTTATCGTGGGGGGCCCGGGGAGCTGTTTTTT. As protein: CASSYRGGPGELFF.

The rearrangement joins TRBV5-8 to TRBJ2-3; D call uncertain. This CDR3 region has 13 residues. Germline CDR1 SGHTS, CDR2 YDEGEE. Trimming removed 10 bases from V and 0 bases from J, with 12 bases in between. CDR3 amino acids: CALRWVSTDTQYF. The CDR3, as DNA: TGTGCCCTTAGGTGGGTTAGCACAGATACGCAGTATTTT.

The gene calls are TRBV2 and TRBJ2-7; the D call may be TRBD1 or TRBD2 (5 bases each). From germline, CDR1 is SNHLY and CDR2 FYNNEI. Trimming pared 4 bases from V and 3 bases from J, leaving 13 bases between. This CDR3 contains 14 residues. The CDR3 DNA reads TGTGCCAGCAGTGCAGGGAGTGGGAACTACGAGCAGTACTTC. It yields the protein CASSAGSGNYEQYF.

The chain links TRBV5-1 to TRBJ1-1; no reliable D call. Germline V gene data show CDR1 as SGHRS and CDR2 as YFSETQ. V lost 1 base, J lost 3 bases, and 19 bases lay in between. CDR3 size: 17 residues. The CDR3 loop is CASSLRYGRGGDTEAFF. The CDR3 region has the DNA TGCGCCAGCAGCTTGCGGTACGGCCGGGGAGGTGACACTGAAGCTTTCTTT.

Here the CDR3 reads CASRYRVGETQYF. The CDR3 DNA sequence: TGTGCCAGCAGGTACAGGGTTGGAGAGACCCAGTACTTC. V and J are TRBV6-5 and TRBJ2-5; weak D call: TRBD1 (6 bases). The CDR3 totals 13 residues. The ends were cut back, 6 bases at V and 4 bases at J, with 12 bases in the middle. From germline, CDR1 is MNHEY and CDR2 SVGAGI.

In this sample, this clone turned up a few times. The chain links TRBV7-6 to TRBJ1-5; D is undetermined. Trimming removed 5 bases at V and 10 bases at J, with 12 bases between. The CDR3 loop spans 12 amino acids. Germline values: CDR1 SGHVS, CDR2 FNYEAQ. CDR3 sequence: CASSPHKGPQHF. DNA of the CDR3: TGTGCCAGCAGCCCCCATAAGGGCCCCCAGCATTTT.

This clone was found a few times. The J gene is TRBJ1-1, the V gene TRBV7-8, with D unclear. V dropped 5 bases and J dropped 0 bases, with 13 bases sitting between them. This CDR3 is built from 15 residues. Germline CDR1 reads SGHVS; CDR2 reads FQNEAQ. This chain's CDR3 is CASSPRATVNTEAFF. For the CDR3, the DNA is TGTGCCAGCAGCCCGAGAGCAACAGTGAACACTGAAGCTTTCTTT.

The chain recombines TRBV19 with TRBJ1-5; the D gene is possibly TRBD1 (5 bases). Trimming pared 3 bases from V and 5 bases from J, leaving 14 bases between. CDR1 LNHDA and CDR2 SQIVND come from the germline V gene (reference sequence). There are 15 residues in the CDR3. CDR3 residues: CASSIYGGAYQPQHF. CDR3 DNA: TGTGCCAGTAGTATCTACGGGGGTGCTTATCAGCCCCAGCATTTT.

The rearrangement links TRBV6-5 to TRBJ2-5, with 7 positions matching TRBD2. The trim removed 2 bases at V and 5 bases at J, leaving 8 bases unmatched. Germline V CDR1 and CDR2: MNHEY, SVGAGI. The CDR3 sequence is 15 residues long. Written as DNA, the CDR3 is TGTGCCAGCAGTTACACCGGGGAGGGAGGTGAGACCCAGTACTTC. Amino acid sequence: CASSYTGEGGETQYF.

This clone was seen more than once but under ten times. The chain joins TRBV2 to TRBJ2-1; D remains unclear. Germline values: CDR1 SNHLY, CDR2 FYNNEI. Trimming shortened V by 1 base and J by 1 base, and 8 bases separated the two germline ends. This CDR3 contains 15 residues. The CDR3 loop reads CASSEGRLSYNEQFF. The CDR3 DNA reads TGTGCCAGCAGTGAAGGACGACTTTCCTACAATGAGCAGTTCTTC.

The chain links TRBV24-1 to TRBJ2-1; 8 nucleotides agree with TRBD2. V dropped 3 bases and J dropped 8; count of bases not matched to a gene: 11. Germline assignment: CDR1 KGHDR and CDR2 SFDVKD. The CDR3 is 16 amino acids. For the CDR3, the DNA is TGTGCCACCAGTGATCCCCCTGCGGGGGGCCACGATGAGCAGTTCTTC. Its translation is CATSDPPAGGHDEQFF.

The chain is built from TRBV29-1 and TRBJ2-2; 7 positions match TRBD1. J was trimmed by 1 base and V by 7 bases; bases with no gene match: 9. The CDR3 runs to 15 residues. Germline CDR1 SQVTM, CDR2 ANQGSEA. The CDR3 protein is CSAALRQGNTGELFF. The CDR3 DNA follows: TGCAGCGCCGCGCTCAGACAGGGGAACACCGGGGAGCTGTTTTTT.

The genes are TRBV19 and TRBJ1-1; D gene unclear. Looked up from germline, CDR1 is LNHDA and CDR2 is SQIVND (reference sequence). Trimming removed 1 base from V and 4 bases from J, with 10 bases in between. There are 14 residues in the CDR3. The CDR3 DNA follows: TGTGCCAGTAGTATAGGACTGGGGAGCACTGAAGCTTTCTTT. Its translation: CASSIGLGSTEAFF. Complete variable domain (other parts from reference TRBV19 and TRBJ1-1): DGGITQSPKYLFRKEGQNVTLSCEQNLNHDAMYWYRQDPGQGLRLIYYSQIVNDFQKGDIAEGYSVSREKKESFPLTVTSAQKNPTAFYLCASSIGLGSTEAFFGQGTRLTVV.

The V and J genes are TRBV7-8 and TRBJ2-7; 9 positions match TRBD2. V trimming: 0 bases; J trimming: 4 bases; junction bases outside the gene matches: 19. Germline V lookup: CDR1 SGHVS, CDR2 FQNEAQ. This CDR3 spans 20 amino acids. CDR3 in DNA: TGTGCCAGCAGCTTAGCGCCCGTTGTTCTAGCGGGGCTTTTGGGATACGAGCAGTACTTC. This sequence encodes CASSLAPVVLAGLLGYEQYF.

This chain connects TRBV9 to TRBJ1-2; D may be TRBD1 (5 bases). The germline gives CDR1 SGDLS, CDR2 YYNGEE. Trimming took 3 bases from V and 5 from J, leaving 11 bases between them. The CDR3 runs 13 residues. CDR3 DNA sequence: TGTGCCAGCAGCGACGGGACGGGATATGGCTACACCTTC. It translates to CASSDGTGYGYTF.

CDR3 protein: CASARDRGRETQYF. The CDR3 DNA reads as TGTGCCTCTGCTAGGGACAGGGGACGAGAGACCCAGTACTTC. J is TRBJ2-5 and V is TRBV30, with 10 bases identical to TRBD1. Germline CDR1 and CDR2: GTSNPN and SVGIG (reference sequence). The CDR3 is 14 amino acids. V gave up 7 bases and J gave up 4 bases; unmatched junction bases: 9.